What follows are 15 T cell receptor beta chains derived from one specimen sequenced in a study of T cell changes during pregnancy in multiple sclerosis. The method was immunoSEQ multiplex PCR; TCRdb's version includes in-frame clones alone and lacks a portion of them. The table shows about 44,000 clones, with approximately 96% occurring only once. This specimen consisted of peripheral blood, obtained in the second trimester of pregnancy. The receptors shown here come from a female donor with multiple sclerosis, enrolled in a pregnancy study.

The chain's CDR3 is CASSPNRANTEAFF. CDR3 bases: TGCGCCAGCAGCCCTAACAGGGCGAACACTGAAGCTTTCTTT. The V and J genes are TRBV10-1 and TRBJ1-1, with a tentative D call TRBD1 (6 bases). V lost 6 bases and J 1 base, leaving 12 bases between the germline ends. Germline lookup yields CDR1 WNHNN and CDR2 SYGVQD (reference sequence). This CDR3 is built from 14 residues.

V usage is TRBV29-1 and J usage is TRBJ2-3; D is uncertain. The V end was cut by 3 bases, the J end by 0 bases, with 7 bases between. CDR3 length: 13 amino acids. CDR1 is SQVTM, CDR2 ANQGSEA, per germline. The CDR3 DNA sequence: TGCAGCGTTGACCCCCTAAGCACAGATACGCAGTATTTT. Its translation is CSVDPLSTDTQYF.

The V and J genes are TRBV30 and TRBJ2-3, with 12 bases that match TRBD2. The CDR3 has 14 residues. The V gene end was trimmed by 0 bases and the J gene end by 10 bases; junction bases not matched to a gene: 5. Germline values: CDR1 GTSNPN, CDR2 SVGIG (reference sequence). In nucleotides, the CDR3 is TGTGCCTGGAGTGTACTAGCGGGAGGCGTATCGCAGTATTTT. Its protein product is CAWSVLAGGVSQYF.

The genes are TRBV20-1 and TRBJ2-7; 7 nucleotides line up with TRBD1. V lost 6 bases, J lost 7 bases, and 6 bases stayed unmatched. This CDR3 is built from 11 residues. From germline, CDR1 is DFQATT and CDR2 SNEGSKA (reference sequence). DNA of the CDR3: TGCAGTGCCACCGCCAGGGGGGAGCAGTACTTC. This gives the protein CSATARGEQYF.

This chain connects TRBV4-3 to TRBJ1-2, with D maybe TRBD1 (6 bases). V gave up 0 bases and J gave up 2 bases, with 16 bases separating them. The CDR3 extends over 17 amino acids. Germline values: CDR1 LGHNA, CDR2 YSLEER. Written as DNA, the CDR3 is TGCGCCAGCAGCCAAGAGTCTATTACAGGGCTCAACTATGGCTACACCTTC. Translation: CASSQESITGLNYGYTF.

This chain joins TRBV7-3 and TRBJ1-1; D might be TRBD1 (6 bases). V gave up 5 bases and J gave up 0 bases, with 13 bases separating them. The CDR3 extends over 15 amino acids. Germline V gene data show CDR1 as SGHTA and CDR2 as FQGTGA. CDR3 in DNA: TGTGCCAGCAGCCCAGGGGCCGCGCTGAACACTGAAGCTTTCTTT. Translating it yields CASSPGAALNTEAFF.

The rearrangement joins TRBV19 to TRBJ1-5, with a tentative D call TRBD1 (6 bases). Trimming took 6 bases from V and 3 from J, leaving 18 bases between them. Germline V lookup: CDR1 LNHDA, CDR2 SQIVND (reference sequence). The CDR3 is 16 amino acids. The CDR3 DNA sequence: TGTGCCAGTAGACCGAGGGCGGACAGAGACAATCAGCCCCAGCATTTT. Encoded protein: CASRPRADRDNQPQHF.

CDR3 region: CASSLWTGAQPQHF. Here the CDR3 DNA reads TGTGCCAGCAGTTTATGGACAGGGGCCCAGCCCCAGCATTTT. V gene TRBV27 combines with J gene TRBJ1-5; 9 positions agree with TRBD1. The CDR3 covers 14 residues. The germline CDR1 and CDR2 sequences are MNHEY and SMNVEV (reference sequence). V shed 1 base and J 7 bases; nucleotides not matched to a gene: 2.

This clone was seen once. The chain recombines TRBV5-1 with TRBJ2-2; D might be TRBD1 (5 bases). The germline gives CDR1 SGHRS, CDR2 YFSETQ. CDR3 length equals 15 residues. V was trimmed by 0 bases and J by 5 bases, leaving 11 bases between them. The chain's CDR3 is CASSLEAGQTGELFF. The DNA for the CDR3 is TGCGCCAGCAGCTTGGAGGCAGGGCAAACCGGGGAGCTGTTTTTT.

CDR3 sequence (DNA): TGCGCCAGCACCATTTCGGCAGGGGGGATATTGGGCTACACCTTC. It specifies CASTISAGGILGYTF. V usage is TRBV10-2 and J usage is TRBJ1-2, with 7 bases aligning to TRBD1. V lost 7 bases and J lost 8; bases outside the gene matches: 16. The germline gives CDR1 WSHSY, CDR2 SAAADI. The CDR3 has 15 amino acids.

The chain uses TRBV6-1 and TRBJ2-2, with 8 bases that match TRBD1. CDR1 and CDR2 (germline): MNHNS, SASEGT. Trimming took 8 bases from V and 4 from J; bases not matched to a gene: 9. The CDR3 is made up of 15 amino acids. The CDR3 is CASGRTGLGTGELFF. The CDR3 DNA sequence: TGTGCCAGCGGCCGGACAGGGTTAGGCACCGGGGAGCTGTTTTTT.

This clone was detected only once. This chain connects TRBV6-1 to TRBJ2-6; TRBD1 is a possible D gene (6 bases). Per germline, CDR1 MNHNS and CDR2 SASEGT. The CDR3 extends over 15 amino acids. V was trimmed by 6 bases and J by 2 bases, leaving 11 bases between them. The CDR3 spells CASSDRSPGANVLTF. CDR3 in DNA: TGTGCCAGCAGCGACAGGTCCCCTGGGGCCAACGTCCTGACTTTC.

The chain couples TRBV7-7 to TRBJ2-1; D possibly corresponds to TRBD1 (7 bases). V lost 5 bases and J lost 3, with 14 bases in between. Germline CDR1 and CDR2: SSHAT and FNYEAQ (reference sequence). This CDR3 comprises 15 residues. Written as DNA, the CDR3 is TGTGCCAGCAGCCCGCGACAGGGACTCTACAATGAGCAGTTCTTC. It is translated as CASSPRQGLYNEQFF. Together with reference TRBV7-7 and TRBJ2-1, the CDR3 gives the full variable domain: GAGVSQSPRYKVTKRGQDVTLRCDPISSHATLYWYQQALGQGPEFLTYFNYEAQPDKSGLPSDRFSAERPEGSISTLTIQRTEQRDSAMYRCASSPRQGLYNEQFFGPGTRLTVL.

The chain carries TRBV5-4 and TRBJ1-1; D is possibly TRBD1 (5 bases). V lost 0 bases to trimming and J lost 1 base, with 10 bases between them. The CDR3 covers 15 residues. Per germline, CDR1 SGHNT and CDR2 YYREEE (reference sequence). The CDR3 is CASSLAGVQNTEAFF. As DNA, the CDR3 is TGTGCCAGCAGCTTGGCGGGGGTACAGAACACTGAAGCTTTCTTT.

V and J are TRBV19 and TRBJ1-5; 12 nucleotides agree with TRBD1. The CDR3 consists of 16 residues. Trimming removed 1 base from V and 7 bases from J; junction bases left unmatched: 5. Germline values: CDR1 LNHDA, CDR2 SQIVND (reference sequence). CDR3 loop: CASSIAGQGAQQPQHF. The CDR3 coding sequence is TGTGCCAGTAGTATAGCGGGACAGGGGGCTCAGCAGCCCCAGCATTTT.